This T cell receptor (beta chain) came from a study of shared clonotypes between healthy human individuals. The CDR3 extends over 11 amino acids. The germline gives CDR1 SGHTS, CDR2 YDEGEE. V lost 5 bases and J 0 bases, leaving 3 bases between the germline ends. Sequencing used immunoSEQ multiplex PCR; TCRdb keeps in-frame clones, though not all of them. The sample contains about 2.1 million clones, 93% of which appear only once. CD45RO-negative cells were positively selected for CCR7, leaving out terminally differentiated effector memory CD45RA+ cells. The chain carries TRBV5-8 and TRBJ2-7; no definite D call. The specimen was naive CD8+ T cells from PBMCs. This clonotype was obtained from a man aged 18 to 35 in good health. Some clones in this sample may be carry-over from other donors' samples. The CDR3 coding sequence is TGTGCCAGCAGAAGCTCCTACGAGCAGTACTTC. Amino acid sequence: CASRSSYEQYF.